This TCR beta chain originates from a study of T cell responses to AZD1222 COVID-19 vaccine. Trimming cost V 5 bases and J 7 bases, with 12 bases left between them. The CDR3 is 14 residues long. CDR1 is MNHEY and CDR2 is SVGAGI in the germline V gene. Assay: immunoSEQ multiplex PCR; the TCRdb copy retains only in-frame clones and omits some. The sample contains approximately 99,000 clones, about nine tenths of which appear only once. The J gene is TRBJ1-6, the V gene TRBV6-5; unclear D gene. This receptor was identified in an adult who received the AZD1222 COVID-19 vaccine. This sample comprised peripheral blood, obtained 28 days after the second AZD1222 dose. DNA of the CDR3: TGTGCCAGCAGTCCGGGCTTCGAGAATTCACCCCTCCACTTT. Translated, it gives CASSPGFENSPLHF.